These 27 T cell receptor beta chains originate from one sample sequenced in a study of shared clonotypes between healthy human individuals. Only in-frame clones appear in the TCRdb table, and some are missing; sequencing was by immunoSEQ multiplex PCR. The repertoire includes some 1 million clones, about 75% of them detected once, and approximately 1.5% sits in the top ten. Sequenced sample: memory CD4+ T cells sorted from blood. The subset here: CD45RA-negative fraction. These receptors originate from a man aged 18-30 years in good health.

This clone was observed once. V and J are TRBV9 and TRBJ2-5; weak D call: TRBD1 (7 bases). Germline lookup yields CDR1 SGDLS and CDR2 YYNGEE. The CDR3 is 17 residues long. Trimming cost V 4 bases and J 4 bases, with 23 bases left between them. The CDR3 loop is CASSLRPGRGGGETQYF. CDR3 nucleotide sequence: TGTGCCAGCAGCCTCCGACCCGGGAGAGGGGGCGGAGAGACCCAGTACTTC. The variable domain in full, completed from reference TRBV9 and TRBJ2-5, reads DSGVTQTPKHLITATGQRVTLRCSPRSGDLSVYWYQQSLDQGLQFLIQYYNGEERAKGNILERFSAQQFPDLHSELNLSSLELGDSALYFCASSLRPGRGGGETQYFGPGTRLLVL.

This clone came up a few times. The chain combines TRBV5-4 with TRBJ1-2; D possibly corresponds to TRBD1 (6 bases). Germline-derived CDR1 and CDR2 are SGHNT and YYREEE (reference sequence). V lost 4 bases, J lost 5 bases, and 15 bases lay in between. There are 14 residues in the CDR3. DNA for the CDR3: TGTGCCAGCAGCATCCAGACAGGAGGGTATGGCTACACCTTC. Translating gives CASSIQTGGYGYTF.

The chain combines TRBV5-4 with TRBJ2-1, with 8 bases fitting TRBD1. This CDR3 is 16 amino acids long. The germline V gene has CDR1 SGHNT and CDR2 YYREEE (reference sequence). With V trimmed by 4 bases and J by 6 bases, 12 bases remained unmatched. This CDR3 reads CASSPGVQGAVNEQFF. The CDR3 nucleotides read TGTGCCAGCAGCCCTGGCGTCCAGGGGGCAGTCAATGAGCAGTTCTTC. Combining the CDR3 with reference TRBV5-4 and TRBJ2-1 gives the whole variable domain ETGVTQSPTHLIKTRGQQVTLRCSSQSGHNTVSWYQQALGQGPQFIFQYYREEENGRGNFPPRFSGLQFPNYSSELNVNALELDDSALYLCASSPGVQGAVNEQFFGPGTRLTVL.

The chain is built from TRBV6-5 and TRBJ2-5; 8 bases are shared with TRBD1. The germline V gene encodes CDR1 MNHEY and CDR2 SVGAGI. The junction had 5 bases not matched to a gene; V was cut back by 5 bases and J by 6 bases. This CDR3 region has 13 residues. The CDR3 loop reads CASSTDRAKTQYF. Here the CDR3 DNA reads TGTGCCAGCAGTACGGACAGGGCAAAGACCCAGTACTTC.

The gene calls are TRBV7-3 and TRBJ2-1, with D unresolved. V lost 2 bases and J lost 7, with 9 bases in between. The length of the CDR3 is 13 residues. Per germline, CDR1 SGHTA and CDR2 FQGTGA. The CDR3 DNA reads as TGTGCCAGCAGCTTACCTGTAGATAATGAGCAGTTCTTC. Amino acids: CASSLPVDNEQFF.

A remark on this clone: Other DNA sequences in this sample translate to the same CDR3. The V and J genes are TRBV5-1 and TRBJ2-3; D might be TRBD1 or TRBD2, each matching 5 bases. V was cut by 0 bases and J by 4 bases, with 9 bases left in between. The CDR3 sequence is 14 residues long. Looked up from germline, CDR1 is SGHRS and CDR2 is YFSETQ. CDR3 DNA: TGCGCCAGCAGCTTGGGGGGGACGGCAGATACGCAGTATTTT. Translated, it gives CASSLGGTADTQYF.

The rearrangement uses TRBV6-1 and TRBJ1-6, with 11 bases aligning to TRBD1. The CDR3 runs to 16 residues. V was clipped by 2 bases and J by 11 bases; unmatched bases: 8. Germline values: CDR1 MNHNS, CDR2 SASEGT. CDR3 DNA: TGTGCCAGCAGTGAAATGGGGACAGGGGGGAGAGCACCCCTCCACTTT. This gives the protein CASSEMGTGGRAPLHF.

V usage is TRBV19 and J usage is TRBJ1-5, with 11 bases that match TRBD1. Trimming cost V 7 bases and J 7 bases; bases outside gene matches: 6. The CDR3 has 14 amino acids. Per the germline V gene, CDR1 is LNHDA and CDR2 is SQIVND (reference sequence). CDR3 in amino acids: CASKDRGPEQPQHF. In nucleotides, the CDR3 is TGTGCCAGTAAGGACAGGGGGCCTGAACAGCCCCAGCATTTT.

V gene TRBV7-2 combines with J gene TRBJ2-6; D not certain. The CDR3 has 16 amino acids. Per the germline V gene, CDR1 is SGHTA and CDR2 is FQGNSA. Deletions cut 0 bases from V and 1 base from J, with 7 bases between. The DNA of the CDR3 is TGTGCCAGCAGCTTAGCGCGCGGTTCTGGGGCCAACGTCCTGACTTTC. Translation: CASSLARGSGANVLTF.

This clone turned up a few times. This likely came from a read error, as a far larger clone is one base away. This chain uses TRBV5-6 with TRBJ1-1; D is unclear. V lost 4 bases and J lost 1, with 2 bases in between. CDR3 length: 11 residues. CDR1 is SGHDT and CDR2 is YYEEEE in the germline V gene. In DNA, the CDR3 is TGTGCCAGCAGCGCGAACACTGAAGCTTTCTTT. Its protein is CASSANTEAFF.

The chain employs TRBV5-4 and TRBJ2-7, with 8 bases aligning to TRBD2. There are 14 residues in the CDR3. V dropped 0 bases and J dropped 4; count of bases not matched to a gene: 3. Germline CDR1 is SGHNT and CDR2 is YYREEE (reference sequence). The CDR3: CASSLVGGGYEQYF. CDR3 DNA: TGTGCCAGCAGCTTGGTCGGCGGGGGGTACGAGCAGTACTTC.

On this clone: The sample holds other DNA sequences that translate to the same CDR3. The rearrangement uses TRBV5-1 and TRBJ1-6; D gene unclear. The CDR3 is made up of 14 amino acids. In germline, CDR1 is SGHRS, CDR2 YFSETQ. Deletions cut 0 bases from V and 6 bases from J, with 7 bases between. CDR3 coding DNA: TGCGCCAGCAGCTTGGAGGCAGGTAATTCACCCCTCCACTTT. It is translated as CASSLEAGNSPLHF.

V gene TRBV9 combines with J gene TRBJ2-5; unclear D gene. The ends were cut back, 0 bases at V and 11 bases at J, with 14 bases in the middle. This CDR3 comprises 13 residues. Germline assignment: CDR1 SGDLS and CDR2 YYNGEE. CDR3 bases: TGTGCCAGCAGCGTAGGGCCAGATGGTGAGCAGTACTTC. Protein product: CASSVGPDGEQYF.

This clone has just one count. The chain is built from TRBV28 and TRBJ2-7; D is unresolved. The CDR3 has 12 amino acids. The V end lost 6 bases, the J end lost 7 bases, and 13 bases lay between the germline ends. From germline, CDR1 is MDHEN and CDR2 SYDVKM. The CDR3 loop reads CASRLSLKEQYF. As DNA, the CDR3 is TGTGCCAGCAGGCTATCGCTTAAGGAGCAGTACTTC.

The chain is built from TRBV5-1 and TRBJ1-2, with TRBD1 matching over 8 bases. The germline CDR1 and CDR2 sequences are SGHRS and YFSETQ. The CDR3 is 13 residues long. Trimming took 3 bases from V and 7 from J; bases not matched to a gene: 5. CDR3 loop: CASSSDRVSGYTF. The CDR3 DNA sequence: TGCGCCAGCAGCTCGGACAGGGTATCTGGCTACACCTTC. Supplemented by reference TRBV5-1 and TRBJ1-2, the full variable domain reads KAGVTQTPRYLIKTRGQQVTLSCSPISGHRSVSWYQQTPGQGLQFLFEYFSETQRNKGNFPGRFSGRQFSNSRSEMNVSTLELGDSALYLCASSSDRVSGYTFGSGTRLTVV.

The chain is built from TRBV6-1 and TRBJ2-7; tentatively, D is TRBD2 (6 bases). There are 16 residues in the CDR3. Germline V gives CDR1 MNHNS, CDR2 SASEGT. Trimming took off 0 bases at V and 3 bases at J, with 15 bases between the two ends. The CDR3 bases are TGTGCCAGCAGTGAAGCGACGGCGGGGCTGAACTACGAGCAGTACTTC. Translated, it gives CASSEATAGLNYEQYF.

The J gene is TRBJ2-1, the V gene TRBV4-3; D gene ambiguous. Germline assignment: CDR1 LGHNA and CDR2 YSLEER. V shed 0 bases and J shed 10 bases, with 13 bases lying between them. This CDR3 has 14 amino acids. The DNA of the CDR3 is TGCGCCAGCAGCCAAGATCAGGTATGGCGAGAGCAGTTCTTC. Translated, it gives CASSQDQVWREQFF.

V gene TRBV6-6 combines with J gene TRBJ1-3; D is unresolved. Germline CDR1 MNHNY, CDR2 SVGAGI (reference sequence). CDR3 length equals 16 residues. V was clipped by 0 bases and J by 0 bases, with 9 bases between them. The CDR3 here is CASSYSRAFSGNTIYF. In DNA form, the CDR3 reads TGTGCCAGCAGTTACTCGAGGGCGTTCTCTGGAAACACCATATATTTT.

This rearrangement joins TRBV14 to TRBJ2-7; D is uncertain. The CDR3 is 16 residues long. Germline CDR1 is SGHDN and CDR2 is FVKESK. V dropped 0 bases and J dropped 1 base, with 13 bases sitting between them. CDR3 in DNA: TGTGCCAGCAGCCAAGATCGGCCTAGACCTTCCTACGAGCAGTACTTC. Its protein product is CASSQDRPRPSYEQYF.

In regard to this clone: An end of the junction does not agree with germline; a read error may underlie this. The chain employs TRBV7-7 and TRBJ1-5; D is possibly TRBD1 (6 bases). The CDR3 sequence is 13 residues long. CDR1 is SSHAT, CDR2 FNYEAQ, per germline (reference sequence). The CDR3 loop is CASNQGNVTAQHF. CDR3 bases: TGTGCTAGCAACCAGGGGAATGTAACGGCCCAGCATTTT.

This clone was found a few times. The chain employs TRBV28 and TRBJ1-2; D possibly corresponds to TRBD1 (6 bases). V was cut by 6 bases and J by 4 bases, with 18 bases left in between. CDR1 is MDHEN and CDR2 is SYDVKM in the germline V gene. CDR3 size: 15 residues. CDR3: CASSLPGGETYGYTF. The CDR3 nucleotides are TGTGCCAGCAGCCTACCCGGGGGCGAGACCTATGGCTACACCTTC.

This clone was detected only a few times. This rearrangement joins TRBV28 to TRBJ1-4; the match to TRBD1 covers 7 bases. Trimming took 6 bases from V and 0 from J; bases not matched to a gene: 16. The CDR3 length is 19 residues. Germline assignment: CDR1 MDHEN and CDR2 SYDVKM. The CDR3 protein is CASRQPGQPYLATNEKLFF. CDR3 DNA: TGTGCCAGCAGACAACCGGGACAGCCATACCTCGCAACTAATGAAAAACTGTTTTTT. The variable domain in full, completed from reference TRBV28 and TRBJ1-4, reads DVKVTQSSRYLVKRTGEKVFLECVQDMDHENMFWYRQDPGLGLRLIYFSYDVKMKEKGDIPEGYSVSREKKERFSLILESASTNQTSMYLCASRQPGQPYLATNEKLFFGSGTQLSVL.

This clone was picked up one time. The chain joins TRBV5-1 to TRBJ1-4, with a possible D match to TRBD1 (5 bases). The V end was cut by 5 bases, the J end by 0 bases, with 11 bases between. The germline V gene has CDR1 SGHRS and CDR2 YFSETQ. This CDR3 is 15 amino acids long. The CDR3 DNA is TGCGCCAGCAGAGACAGCATTGCAACTAATGAAAAACTGTTTTTT. Translating gives CASRDSIATNEKLFF. The whole variable domain, remainder taken from reference TRBV5-1 and TRBJ1-4, is KAGVTQTPRYLIKTRGQQVTLSCSPISGHRSVSWYQQTPGQGLQFLFEYFSETQRNKGNFPGRFSGRQFSNSRSEMNVSTLELGDSALYLCASRDSIATNEKLFFGSGTQLSVL.

J is TRBJ1-3 and V is TRBV19; D perhaps matches TRBD1 (5 bases). Deletions cut 7 bases from V and 3 bases from J, with 13 bases between. Germline CDR1 reads LNHDA; CDR2 reads SQIVND (reference sequence). CDR3 size: 14 residues. The CDR3 loop is CASKTRGSGNTIYF. DNA for the CDR3: TGTGCCAGTAAAACAAGGGGAAGTGGAAACACCATATATTTT.

The chain carries TRBV6-1 and TRBJ2-7; TRBD1 agrees at 9 bases. The V gene's germline CDR1 is MNHNS and CDR2 SASEGT. V lost 7 bases, J lost 6 bases, and 13 bases stayed unmatched. CDR3 length: 15 amino acids. This CDR3 is CASNMDRGPPGEQYF. CDR3 bases: TGTGCCAGCAACATGGACAGGGGTCCCCCTGGCGAGCAGTACTTC.

This chain links TRBV5-1 with TRBJ2-7; the D gene is possibly TRBD1 (7 bases). The CDR3 contains 16 residues. The V end was cut by 9 bases, the J end by 0 bases, with 22 bases between. Germline CDR1 is SGHRS and CDR2 is YFSETQ. The CDR3 loop reads CATSINPRGASYEQYF. The CDR3 DNA is TGCGCCACGAGCATAAATCCCAGGGGGGCCTCCTACGAGCAGTACTTC. Looking up the rest from reference TRBV5-1 and TRBJ2-7 gives the full variable domain: KAGVTQTPRYLIKTRGQQVTLSCSPISGHRSVSWYQQTPGQGLQFLFEYFSETQRNKGNFPGRFSGRQFSNSRSEMNVSTLELGDSALYLCATSINPRGASYEQYFGPGTRLTVT.

In regard to this clone: Other DNA sequences within the sample encode an identical CDR3. J is TRBJ2-2 and V is TRBV18, with D possibly TRBD1 on 5 matching bases. CDR3 size: 14 residues. Per the germline V gene, CDR1 is KGHSH and CDR2 is LQKENI. V was cut by 3 bases and J by 2 bases, with 7 bases left in between. The CDR3 reads CASSPTANTGELFF. The DNA for the CDR3 is TGTGCCAGCTCACCGACAGCAAACACCGGGGAGCTGTTTTTT.